The TCR beta chain described here comes from a study of T cells in localized non-small cell lung cancer. Study-wide results and caveats: Turning up in adjacent lung were a median 57 of the top 100 tumor clones. Analysis by sequencing included only one tumor region, so heterogeneity remains possible. Peak T cell clonality was found in uninvolved adjacent lung, exceeding tumor. The study linked higher blood T cell density to longer overall survival.

Generated by immunoSEQ multiplex PCR, the TCRdb table keeps only in-frame clones and is missing some. Here the sample spans 20,000 to 30,000 clones, approximately 84% being singletons. A note on this clone: What it binds is unknown.

The CDR3 has 12 amino acids. Trimming shortened V by 5 bases and J by 1 base, and 4 bases separated the two germline ends. The V gene's germline CDR1 is LNHDA and CDR2 SQIVND (reference sequence). V usage is TRBV19 and J usage is TRBJ2-3; the D is unclear. The source of this sequence is a male donor aged 60 or older with stage II squamous cell lung carcinoma. The specimen was peripheral blood, collected before any cancer treatment. As DNA, the CDR3 is TGTGCCAGTAGTGGGCGCACAGATACGCAGTATTTT. Translated, it gives CASSGRTDTQYF.